Presented here are 28 T cell receptor beta chains from one specimen sequenced in a study of blood T cell repertoires in COVID-19. TCRdb keeps only in-frame clones here, not all; method: immunoSEQ multiplex PCR. The sample contains 250,000 to 350,000 clones, over 80% of which appear only once. The material sequenced was peripheral blood. All receptors derive from a woman aged 50 to 60 with active or convalescent COVID-19.

In regard to this clone: The same CDR3 is also encoded by other DNA sequences in this sample. V and J are TRBV11-3 and TRBJ2-1; 9 bases are a match to TRBD2. After removal of 3 bases from V and 1 base from J, the junction contained 1 base not matched to a gene. The CDR3 is 15 residues long. Germline-derived CDR1 and CDR2 are SGHNT and YENEEA. The CDR3 is CASSLTSGSYNEQFF. For the CDR3, the DNA is TGTGCCAGCAGCTTGACTAGCGGATCCTACAATGAGCAGTTCTTC.

This chain links TRBV27 with TRBJ1-1; TRBD1 agrees at 8 bases. V shed 4 bases and J 0 bases; nucleotides not matched to a gene: 10. The CDR3 covers 17 residues. The germline V gene has CDR1 MNHEY and CDR2 SMNVEV (reference sequence). Here the CDR3 DNA reads TGTGCCAGCAGTTCGGGACAGGTCGATAGAATGAACACTGAAGCTTTCTTT. Protein: CASSSGQVDRMNTEAFF.

The J gene is TRBJ1-1, the V gene TRBV5-4; TRBD1 agrees at 9 bases. V lost 1 base, J lost 6 bases, and 7 bases stayed unmatched. This CDR3 is 15 amino acids long. Germline V gene data show CDR1 as SGHNT and CDR2 as YYREEE (reference sequence). In nucleotides, the CDR3 is TGTGCCAGCAGCTTGTCAGGGACAGGGCGCGCTGAAGCTTTCTTT. Translation: CASSLSGTGRAEAFF.

The CDR3 sequence is CASRDRANYEQYF. In DNA, the CDR3 is TGTGCCAGCAGGGACAGGGCCAACTACGAGCAGTACTTC. The chain uses TRBV6-5 and TRBJ2-7; 8 bases align to TRBD1. Unmatched junction bases numbered 4, after V lost 6 bases and J lost 3 bases. The CDR3 spans 13 residues. Germline V gives CDR1 MNHEY, CDR2 SVGAGI.

This rearrangement joins TRBV7-9 to TRBJ1-4; 7 positions match TRBD1. Unmatched junction bases numbered 7, after V lost 5 bases and J lost 7 bases. From germline, CDR1 is SEHNR and CDR2 FQNEAQ (reference sequence). This CDR3 is built from 14 residues. CDR3 in amino acids: CASSHRGRGEKLFF. The CDR3 DNA sequence: TGTGCCAGCAGCCACAGGGGCCGGGGTGAAAAACTGTTTTTT.

This chain links TRBV10-3 with TRBJ1-2, with 7 positions matching TRBD1. The CDR3 has 13 residues. CDR1 is ENHRY, CDR2 SYGVKD, per germline. V lost 4 bases to trimming and J lost 7 bases; unmatched junction nucleotides: 6. The CDR3 DNA reads as TGTGCCATCAGTGTGAGGGGGCTGAGTGGCTACACCTTC. Protein product: CAISVRGLSGYTF.

The genes are TRBV9 and TRBJ2-1, with 11 positions matching TRBD2. CDR1 is SGDLS and CDR2 is YYNGEE in the germline V gene. The ends lost 3 bases at V and 4 bases at J; junction bases unmatched: 6. CDR3 length: 16 amino acids. CDR3 region: CASSGMGLAVYNEQFF. CDR3 DNA sequence: TGTGCCAGCAGCGGTATGGGACTAGCGGTGTACAATGAGCAGTTCTTC.

CDR3 sequence reads: CASSSTTGYNEQFF. For the CDR3, the DNA is TGTGCCAGCAGCTCGACGACTGGCTACAATGAGCAGTTCTTC. This chain uses TRBV11-2 with TRBJ2-1; D is unresolved. CDR3 size: 14 residues. The ends were cut back, 4 bases at V and 3 bases at J, with 10 bases in the middle. CDR1 is SGHAT, CDR2 FQNNGV, per germline.

The rearrangement uses TRBV9 and TRBJ2-7; 7 bases line up with TRBD1. Germline V CDR1 and CDR2: SGDLS, YYNGEE. V was pared by 3 bases and J by 3 bases, with 6 bases of the junction left unmatched. The CDR3 length is 14 residues. This CDR3 reads CASSDTDRVYEQYF. CDR3 in DNA: TGTGCCAGCAGCGATACCGACAGGGTCTACGAGCAGTACTTC.

This sequence joins TRBV6-6 and TRBJ2-2; 7 bases fit TRBD2. Germline V gene sequence: CDR1 MNHNY, CDR2 SVGAGI (reference sequence). The J segment lost 1 base and the V segment lost 5 bases, leaving 7 bases of the junction unmatched. The CDR3 spans 16 residues. The CDR3 DNA follows: TGTGCCAGCAGTCGAATGGGGAGGGTGAACACCGGGGAGCTGTTTTTT. As protein: CASSRMGRVNTGELFF.

V is TRBV12-3 or TRBV12-4 and J is TRBJ2-7; 7 bases agree with TRBD2. The CDR3 is 12 amino acids. The V gene end was trimmed by 3 bases and the J gene end by 9 bases; junction bases not matched to a gene: 5. CDR3 in amino acids: CASSLGRVGQYF. The CDR3 DNA reads TGTGCCAGCAGTTTGGGGAGGGTAGGGCAGTACTTC.

The chain joins TRBV6-5 to TRBJ1-1; 7 bases are shared with TRBD1. Germline loops: CDR1 MNHEY, CDR2 SVGAGI. The CDR3 sequence is 13 residues long. The V segment lost 8 bases and the J segment 1 base; nucleotides outside the gene matches: 4. The CDR3 sequence is CASRRQGNTEAFF. The CDR3 region has the DNA TGTGCCAGCCGACGACAGGGGAACACTGAAGCTTTCTTT.

The chain employs TRBV10-3 and TRBJ2-3; TRBD2 matches at 11 bases. The germline gives CDR1 ENHRY, CDR2 SYGVKD. Trimming cost V 0 bases and J 14 bases; bases outside gene matches: 7. The CDR3 covers 14 residues. For the CDR3, the DNA is TGTGCCATCAGTGAGTCGACTAGCGGGATCCATCCGTATTTT. This encodes CAISESTSGIHPYF.

The chain couples TRBV11-2 to TRBJ2-7; D perhaps matches TRBD1 (6 bases). V lost 0 bases to trimming and J lost 3 bases, with 12 bases between them. The CDR3 consists of 15 residues. Per the germline V gene, CDR1 is SGHAT and CDR2 is FQNNGV. The CDR3 here is CASSLDYHRDYEQYF. DNA of the CDR3: TGTGCCAGCAGCTTAGATTATCACAGGGACTACGAGCAGTACTTC.

V is TRBV5-1 and J is TRBJ1-2, with no clear D. The CDR3 loop spans 13 amino acids. CDR1 and CDR2 (germline): SGHRS, YFSETQ. Trimming took off 3 bases at V and 2 bases at J, with 8 bases between the two ends. The CDR3 sequence is CASSSNMNYGYTF. The CDR3 DNA is TGCGCCAGCAGCTCAAACATGAACTATGGCTACACCTTC.

The V and J genes are TRBV28 and TRBJ2-2; weak D call: TRBD2 (7 bases). Trimming left V 2 bases short and J 5 bases short, with 15 bases between. CDR3 length: 16 residues. The germline V gene encodes CDR1 MDHEN and CDR2 SYDVKM. CDR3 sequence: CASSLNGGARTGELFF. The CDR3 DNA is TGTGCCAGCAGTTTAAATGGGGGGGCCCGAACCGGGGAGCTGTTTTTT.

CDR3 DNA: TGTGCCAGCAGCTTGTCGACAGGCAATGAGCAGTTCTTC. Translation: CASSLSTGNEQFF. The V and J genes are TRBV5-4 and TRBJ2-1, with D maybe TRBD1 (6 bases). This CDR3 has 13 amino acids. Germline V gene lookup returns CDR1 SGHNT and CDR2 YYREEE (reference sequence). V shed 1 base and J shed 6 bases, with 8 bases lying between them. The full variable domain, with the rest looked up from reference TRBV5-4 and TRBJ2-1, is ETGVTQSPTHLIKTRGQQVTLRCSSQSGHNTVSWYQQALGQGPQFIFQYYREEENGRGNFPPRFSGLQFPNYSSELNVNALELDDSALYLCASSLSTGNEQFFGPGTRLTVL.

The rearrangement joins TRBV19 to TRBJ1-5; no clear D gene. The CDR3 is 13 residues long. CDR1 and CDR2 from the germline V gene are LNHDA and SQIVND (reference sequence). The V and J ends lost 5 bases and 4 bases respectively, with 9 bases between them. The CDR3: CASSPPQNQPQHF. In DNA, the CDR3 is TGTGCCAGTAGTCCCCCCCAAAATCAGCCCCAGCATTTT.

This clone was picked up a small number of times. The chain uses TRBV2 and TRBJ1-4, with D perhaps matching TRBD1 (5 bases). CDR1 is SNHLY and CDR2 is FYNNEI in the germline V gene. The CDR3 has 13 amino acids. V was cut by 7 bases and J by 4 bases, with 10 bases left in between. The CDR3 nucleotides are TGTGCCAGCACGGGGGACTATAATGAAAAACTGTTTTTT. The encoded protein is CASTGDYNEKLFF. The entire variable domain, with the rest obtained from reference TRBV2 and TRBJ1-4, is as follows: EPEVTQTPSHQVTQMGQEVILRCVPISNHLYFYWYRQILGQKVEFLVSFYNNEISEKSEIFDDQFSVERPDGSNFTLKIRSTKLEDSAMYFCASTGDYNEKLFFGSGTQLSVL.

The V and J genes are TRBV27 and TRBJ1-6; TRBD1 is a possible D gene (6 bases). Germline CDR1 and CDR2: MNHEY and SMNVEV (reference sequence). The V end was cut by 1 base, the J end by 7 bases, with 14 bases between. This CDR3 spans 16 amino acids. The CDR3 sequence is CASSLYRELGNSPLHF. The CDR3 nucleotides read TGTGCCAGCAGTTTATACAGGGAGCTGGGGAATTCACCCCTCCACTTT.

This chain links TRBV28 with TRBJ2-2; 7 bases match TRBD1. This CDR3 contains 13 residues. CDR1 and CDR2 (germline): MDHEN, SYDVKM. V trimming: 11 bases; J trimming: 3 bases; junction bases outside the gene matches: 6. CDR3 residues: CACYRGDTGELFF. For the CDR3, the DNA is TGTGCCTGTTACAGGGGAGACACCGGGGAGCTGTTTTTT.

Comment on this clone: One end of the junction does not line up with germline, which may come from a read error. The chain is built from TRBV7-9 and TRBJ2-4, with 7 bases identical to TRBD2. CDR1 and CDR2 from the germline V gene are SEHNR and FQNEAQ (reference sequence). The CDR3 covers 12 residues. In DNA, the CDR3 is TGTGCCAGCAGCTTACAAAACGGGAGGACTACCTTC. Translation gives CASSLQNGRTTF.

The chain couples TRBV3-1 (or the pseudogene TRBV3-2) to TRBJ2-5, with no clear D. V lost 0 bases and J 7 bases, leaving 15 bases between the germline ends. The V gene's germline CDR1 is LGHDT and CDR2 YNNKEL (reference sequence). The length of the CDR3 is 15 residues. The CDR3 coding sequence is TGTGCCAGCAGCCAAGAGGTAGTACCAAGAGGGACCCAGTACTTC. Its translation is CASSQEVVPRGTQYF.

This clone was counted between two and nine times. The DNA for the CDR3 is TGTGCCATCAGTGAGGGAGGCAGGGGGAACTATGGCTACACCTTC. As protein: CAISEGGRGNYGYTF. The V and J genes are TRBV10-3 and TRBJ1-2; 7 nucleotides agree with TRBD1. The CDR3 contains 15 residues. The V segment lost 2 bases and the J segment 2 bases; nucleotides outside the gene matches: 5. In germline, CDR1 is ENHRY, CDR2 SYGVKD.

The V gene is TRBV3-1 (or the pseudogene TRBV3-2), the J gene TRBJ2-1, with D unresolved. The CDR3 length is 14 residues. Germline CDR1 LGHDT, CDR2 YNNKEL (reference sequence). The V and J ends lost 1 base and 9 bases respectively, with 13 bases between them. The CDR3 region is CASSQGAATREQFF. The CDR3 nucleotides are TGTGCCAGCAGCCAAGGGGCCGCCACCCGTGAGCAGTTCTTC.

The chain carries TRBV19 and TRBJ2-7, with D maybe TRBD1 (5 bases). From germline, CDR1 is LNHDA and CDR2 SQIVND (reference sequence). V lost 6 bases and J 2 bases, leaving 17 bases between the germline ends. This CDR3 spans 15 amino acids. CDR3 coding DNA: TGTGCCAGTAGCCAGCAGGGTTTAGACGCCTACGAGCAGTACTTC. Its protein is CASSQQGLDAYEQYF.

V gene TRBV14 combines with J gene TRBJ2-2, with 13 nucleotides matching TRBD2. Germline loops: CDR1 SGHDN, CDR2 FVKESK. Trimming at V came to 8 bases and at J to 6 bases, leaving 6 bases not matched to a gene. This CDR3 is 15 amino acids long. The DNA of the CDR3 is TGTGCCAGCGGGCGACTAGCGGGAGGTCCCGGGGAGCTGTTTTTT. This codes for CASGRLAGGPGELFF.

The CDR3 DNA is TGCGCCAGCAGCGGTGGGACAGGGGGTGTTGGCACAGATACGCAGTATTTT. Its protein is CASSGGTGGVGTDTQYF. The V and J genes are TRBV5-1 and TRBJ2-3; 11 bases align to TRBD1. CDR3 length: 17 residues. The ends lost 4 bases at V and 1 base at J; junction bases unmatched: 8. Germline lookup yields CDR1 SGHRS and CDR2 YFSETQ.